These 3 T cell receptor beta chains were sequenced from one sample in a study of radiotherapy plus CTLA-4 blockade in lung cancer. Profiling relied on immunoSEQ multiplex PCR, and the TCRdb table lists in-frame clones only, not all of them. The repertoire holds around 70,000 clones, with around nine tenths as singletons. This material consisted of peripheral blood, taken from a patient treated with radiotherapy plus ipilimumab. These receptor sequences come from a human donor with non-small cell lung cancer that progressed on radiotherapy plus ipilimumab.

The rearrangement uses TRBV2 and TRBJ1-1; 7 bases match TRBD1. V dropped 6 bases and J dropped 2; count of bases not matched to a gene: 3. This CDR3 spans 13 amino acids. Germline V gene data show CDR1 as SNHLY and CDR2 as FYNNEI. CDR3 nucleotides: TGTGCCAGCAGAGGGACAGTCAACACTGAAGCTTTCTTT. Residues: CASRGTVNTEAFF.

This sequence joins TRBV19 and TRBJ1-2; D ambiguous. CDR3 length: 15 amino acids. Germline V gives CDR1 LNHDA, CDR2 SQIVND (reference sequence). The V end lost 1 base, the J end lost 8 bases, and 17 bases lay between the germline ends. In DNA, the CDR3 is TGTGCCAGTAGTATAGGGCAGGATTTTGGCTACGGCTACACCTTC. Its protein product is CASSIGQDFGYGYTF.

This chain connects TRBV4-2 to TRBJ2-7; a weak D match, TRBD2 (6 bases). The CDR3 covers 16 residues. The V end was cut by 1 base, the J end by 2 bases, with 15 bases between. The germline V gene encodes CDR1 LGHNA and CDR2 YNFKEQ. The CDR3 sequence is CASSQADSPGAYEQYF. The CDR3 coding sequence is TGTGCCAGCAGCCAAGCGGACTCACCGGGGGCCTACGAGCAGTACTTC.